A single TCR beta chain is shown here with its context. Its antigen is not identified. This record comes from a study of T cell clones after liver transplantation. The wider study: Samples came from ITN030ST, which attempted immunosuppression withdrawal within 2 years of liver transplantation. Without induction therapy, subjects received standard immunosuppression until 12-24 months post-transplant.

Findings and limits, study-wide: Conclusions were preliminary, with small, heterogeneous patient groups.

The CDR3 runs 15 residues. V shed 3 bases and J 5 bases; nucleotides not matched to a gene: 6. Germline CDR1 is SGHVS and CDR2 is FNYEAQ. The method was immunoSEQ multiplex PCR; TCRdb's version includes in-frame clones alone and lacks a portion of them. The sample has tens of thousands of clones; roughly 80% are singletons. The rearrangement joins TRBV7-6 to TRBJ2-5, with TRBD1 identical over 10 bases. This TCR was recovered from a human patient who received a liver transplant. Certain T cells may be donor cells from the graft. The input for sequencing was CD4+ T cells from blood, taken 12 months after liver transplant. CDR3 nucleotide sequence: TGTGCCAGCAGCTTGGGGACAGGGGTATGGGAGACCCAGTACTTC. Protein sequence: CASSLGTGVWETQYF.